This T cell receptor beta chain was identified in a study of shared clonotypes between healthy human individuals. Measured with immunoSEQ multiplex PCR; TCRdb has only the in-frame clones, and not every one. The table has about 1,500,000 clones, more than 95% seen once; the top ten hold 0.95% to 1.5%. There are 16 residues in the CDR3. Germline V gene data show CDR1 as MDHEN and CDR2 as SYDVKM. Unmatched junction bases numbered 10, after V lost 6 bases and J lost 0 bases. Source material: naive CD4+ T cells sorted from blood. Regarding subset: CD45RA+ positively selected. The receptor was isolated from a man aged 30 to 45 in good health. V usage is TRBV28 and J usage is TRBJ1-2, with 7 bases aligning to TRBD1. CDR3 nucleotides: TGTGCCAGCAGACTGGGACAGCCGCTGGCTAACTATGGCTACACCTTC. It yields the protein CASRLGQPLANYGYTF.